The clone carrying this T cell receptor (beta chain) was seen repeatedly, ten times or more. The antigen remains unidentified. The data belong to a study of T cell repertoires in cytomegalovirus infection. MiXCR, run by TCRdb on the reads, gives a single entry per CDR3 protein. The table includes under 250,000 distinct CDR3 sequences, under 8.5% detected once. Study observations and caveats: The ex vivo response was dominated by HLA-C-restricted CMV-specific TCR beta clonotypes.

The sequence was obtained from a human donor in good health (CMV status not recorded). Some clones in this sample may be carry-over from other donors' samples. Sequenced material: PBMCs.

The CDR3: CSDGTAGGTDTQYF. CDR3 sequence (DNA): TGCAGCGATGGGACGGCGGGGGGCACAGATACGCAGTATTTT. The gene calls are TRBV29-1 and TRBJ2-3, with 7 bases that match TRBD2. This CDR3 has 14 residues. V lost 7 bases, J lost 1 base, and 8 bases stayed unmatched. Germline loops: CDR1 SQVTM, CDR2 ANQGSEA.